This T cell receptor beta chain was captured in a study of regulatory T cells in long-lasting Graves disease. Relying on iRepertoire HTBI primers and Arm-PCR of CDR3 regions, the team built TCR beta libraries. Each CDR3 protein is one row after TCRdb ran MiXCR on the multiplex PCR reads. This table holds 390,000 or so distinct CDR3 sequences, about 10% found once. Time point here: newly diagnosed GD, antithyroid drugs for less than 3 months. Extracted RNA from PBMCs served as the source of the TCR library. These data were also reused for a study on T cells in Graves' hyperthyroidism and ophthalmopathy.

This sequence originates from a woman aged 18-35 years with Graves disease. The sequencing here drew on peripheral blood mononuclear cells (PBMCs), taken at new diagnosis, from a patient treated with antithyroid drugs.

CDR3 region: CASSQADSDEQFF. The DNA for the CDR3 is TGTGCCAGCAGCCAGGCGGATTCCGATGAGCAGTTCTTC. J is TRBJ2-1 and V is TRBV3-1, with no clear D. CDR3 size: 13 residues. V was trimmed by 3 bases and J by 8 bases, leaving 11 bases between them. CDR1 LGHDT and CDR2 YNNKEL come from the germline V gene (reference sequence).